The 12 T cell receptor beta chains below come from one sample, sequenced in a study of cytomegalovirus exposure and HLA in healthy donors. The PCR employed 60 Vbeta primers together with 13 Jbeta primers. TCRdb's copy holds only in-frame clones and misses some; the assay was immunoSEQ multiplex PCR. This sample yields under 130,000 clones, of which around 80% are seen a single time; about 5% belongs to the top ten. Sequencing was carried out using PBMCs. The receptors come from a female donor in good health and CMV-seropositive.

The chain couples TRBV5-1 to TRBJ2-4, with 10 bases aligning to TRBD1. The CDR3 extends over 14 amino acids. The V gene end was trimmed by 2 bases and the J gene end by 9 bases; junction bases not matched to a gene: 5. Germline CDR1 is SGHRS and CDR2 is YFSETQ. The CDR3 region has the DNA TGCGCCAGCAGCTTTGGGACAGGGGATGGCATTCAGTACTTC. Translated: CASSFGTGDGIQYF.

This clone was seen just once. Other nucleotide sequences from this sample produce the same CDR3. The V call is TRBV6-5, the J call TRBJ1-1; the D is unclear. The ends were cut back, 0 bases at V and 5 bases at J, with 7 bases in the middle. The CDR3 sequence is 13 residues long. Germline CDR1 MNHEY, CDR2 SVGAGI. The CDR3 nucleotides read TGTGCCAGCAGTTACTCGAGAGGGACTGAAGCTTTCTTT. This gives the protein CASSYSRGTEAFF.

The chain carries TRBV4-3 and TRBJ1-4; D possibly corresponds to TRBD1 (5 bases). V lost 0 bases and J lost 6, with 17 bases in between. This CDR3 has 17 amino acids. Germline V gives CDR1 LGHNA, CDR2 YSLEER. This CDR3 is CASSQDPRVGGDEKLFF. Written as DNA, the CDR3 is TGCGCCAGCAGCCAAGACCCCAGGGTGGGGGGGGATGAAAAACTGTTTTTT.

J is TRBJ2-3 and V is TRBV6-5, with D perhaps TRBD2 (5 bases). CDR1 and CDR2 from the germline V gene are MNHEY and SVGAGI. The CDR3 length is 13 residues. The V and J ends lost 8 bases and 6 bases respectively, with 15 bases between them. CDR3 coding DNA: TGTGCCAGCGCCTTATCCATAGCGGATACGCAGTATTTT. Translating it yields CASALSIADTQYF.

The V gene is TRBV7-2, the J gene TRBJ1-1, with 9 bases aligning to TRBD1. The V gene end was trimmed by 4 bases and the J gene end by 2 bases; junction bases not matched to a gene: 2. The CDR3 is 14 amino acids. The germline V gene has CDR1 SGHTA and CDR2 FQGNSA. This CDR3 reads CASSSQGANTEAFF. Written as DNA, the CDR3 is TGTGCCAGCAGCTCACAGGGGGCAAACACTGAAGCTTTCTTT.

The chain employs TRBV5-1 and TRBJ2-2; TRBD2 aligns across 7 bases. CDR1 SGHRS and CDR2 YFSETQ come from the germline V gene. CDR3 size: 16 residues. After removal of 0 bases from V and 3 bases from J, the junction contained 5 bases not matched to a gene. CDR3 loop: CASSLVGGLDTGELFF. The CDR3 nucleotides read TGCGCCAGCAGCTTGGTCGGGGGGTTGGACACCGGGGAGCTGTTTTTT.

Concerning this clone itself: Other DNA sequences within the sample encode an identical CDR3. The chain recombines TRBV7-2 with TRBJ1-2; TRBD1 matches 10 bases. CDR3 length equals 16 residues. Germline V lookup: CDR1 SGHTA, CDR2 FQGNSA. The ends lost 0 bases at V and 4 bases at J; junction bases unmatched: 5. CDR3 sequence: CASSLAGQGTSYGYTF. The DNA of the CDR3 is TGTGCCAGCAGCTTAGCGGGACAGGGGACATCCTATGGCTACACCTTC.

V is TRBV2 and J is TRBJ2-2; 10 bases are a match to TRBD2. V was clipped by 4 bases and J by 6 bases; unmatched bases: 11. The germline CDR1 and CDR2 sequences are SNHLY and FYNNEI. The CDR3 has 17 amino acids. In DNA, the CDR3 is TGTGCCAGCAGTGGACAGCGGGGGGGCTCTTCTGCCGGGGAGCTGTTTTTT. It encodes CASSGQRGGSSAGELFF.

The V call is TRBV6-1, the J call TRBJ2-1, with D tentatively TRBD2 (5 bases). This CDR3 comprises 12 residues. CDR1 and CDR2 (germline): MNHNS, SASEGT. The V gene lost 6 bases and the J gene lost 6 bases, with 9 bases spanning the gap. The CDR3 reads CASRQRINEQFF. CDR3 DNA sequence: TGTGCCAGCAGGCAGCGGATCAATGAGCAGTTCTTC.

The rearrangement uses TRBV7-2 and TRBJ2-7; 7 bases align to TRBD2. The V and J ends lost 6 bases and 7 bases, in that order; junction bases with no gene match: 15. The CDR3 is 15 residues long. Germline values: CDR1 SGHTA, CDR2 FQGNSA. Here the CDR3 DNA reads TGTGCCAGCAGTGGGAGTGGGGGGAGGGCGGGGGAGCAGTACTTC. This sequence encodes CASSGSGGRAGEQYF.

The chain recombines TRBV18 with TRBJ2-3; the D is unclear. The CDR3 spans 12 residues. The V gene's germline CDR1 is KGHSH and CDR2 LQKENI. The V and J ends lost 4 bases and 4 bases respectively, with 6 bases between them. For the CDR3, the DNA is TGTGCCAGCTCACAGACTGCAGATACGCAGTATTTT. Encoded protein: CASSQTADTQYF. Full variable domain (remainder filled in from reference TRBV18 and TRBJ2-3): NAGVMQNPRHLVRRRGQEARLRCSPMKGHSHVYWYRQLPEEGLKFMVYLQKENIIDESGMPKERFSAEFPKEGPSILRIQQVVRGDSAAYFCASSQTADTQYFGPGTRLTVL.

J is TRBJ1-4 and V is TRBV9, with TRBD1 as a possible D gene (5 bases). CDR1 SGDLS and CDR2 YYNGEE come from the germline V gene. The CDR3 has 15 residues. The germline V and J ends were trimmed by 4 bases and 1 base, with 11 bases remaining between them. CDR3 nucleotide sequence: TGTGCCAGCAGCCCTAGGACATTAACTAATGAAAAACTGTTTTTT. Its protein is CASSPRTLTNEKLFF.